Here is one T cell receptor beta chain with its context. TCR sequencing used cDNA made by reverse transcription of extracted RNA. This table comes from immunoSEQ multiplex PCR, and its TCRdb copy is limited to in-frame clones, with some not included. The profile shows some 170,000 clones, about 67% of them singletons. The data were obtained in a study of CD8+ T cells in alopecia areata. The CDR3 covers 12 residues. Germline V gene lookup returns CDR1 SNHLY and CDR2 FYNNEI. V gave up 8 bases and J gave up 5 bases, with 10 bases separating them. V is TRBV2 and J is TRBJ2-1; D is possibly TRBD2 (6 bases). The starting material was CD8+ T cells sorted from blood, obtained at week 0. The sequence derives from a human donor with alopecia areata. The CDR3 DNA reads as TGTGCCAGCTGGGGACTTAACAATGAGCAGTTCTTC. Protein: CASWGLNNEQFF.